These T cell receptor beta chains were read from a single sample in a study of regulatory T cells in long-lasting Graves disease. TCRdb reprocessed the multiplex PCR reads via MiXCR and lists one record per CDR3 protein. The sample contains roughly 430,000 distinct CDR3 sequences, around 23% of which appear only once. The input for sequencing was peripheral blood mononuclear cells (PBMCs), taken when the disease was refractory, from a patient treated with antithyroid drugs. The receptors shown here come from a female donor with Graves disease. CDR3s leave out the opening cysteine and the closing phenylalanine or tryptophan. D genes are given only for firm matches.

d_gene	v_gene	j_gene	CDR3aa
TRBD1	TRBV7-9	TRBJ2-7	ASTSQQGADEQY
.	TRBV29-1	TRBJ2-4	SVDSQNIQY
TRBD2	TRBV11-2	TRBJ2-3	ASSFLAGVTDTQY
TRBD1	TRBV3-1	TRBJ2-5	ASSPTGIETQY
.	TRBV27	TRBJ1-6	ASRGGPHNSPLH
TRBD1	TRBV27	TRBJ2-1	ASSLDRTLVEQF
TRBD2	TRBV7-9	TRBJ2-1	ASSRSGSGNEQF
TRBD1	TRBV12-3/TRBV12-4	TRBJ2-7	ASRRTGTGRHEQY
TRBD1	TRBV12-3/TRBV12-4	TRBJ2-7	ASRSGQGVYEQY
.	TRBV20-1	TRBJ2-5	SAREQETQY
.	TRBV28	TRBJ2-7	ASSSRGRYYEQY
.	TRBV3-1	TRBJ2-2	ASSQVASRNTGELF
.	TRBV4-1	TRBJ1-5	ASSQVHPSNQPQH
TRBD1	TRBV7-9	TRBJ1-2	ASSLQGLEGYT
TRBD2	TRBV24-1	TRBJ2-2	ATSDAGLAGGTGELF
TRBD1	TRBV28	TRBJ1-4	ASRRTGGEKLF
.	TRBV2	TRBJ2-7	ASSEGSKGPYEQY
TRBD2	TRBV12-3/TRBV12-4	TRBJ2-2	ASSLVALAEKVNTGELF
TRBD2	TRBV27	TRBJ2-7	ASSLGPQTSGTVPYEQY
TRBD2	TRBV28	TRBJ2-5	ASSSRLAGAETQY
.	TRBV2	TRBJ2-5	ASGSGRDETQY
TRBD1	TRBV28	TRBJ2-4	ASSPDRAKNIQY
TRBD1	TRBV7-2	TRBJ1-5	ASSRTGDVNQPQH
.	TRBV7-9	TRBJ2-5	ASSDLDRSQETQY
.	TRBV28	TRBJ1-5	ASSGGGNSNQPQH
TRBD2	TRBV20-1	TRBJ2-4	SARPGLARDGMY
TRBD1	TRBV5-1	TRBJ2-7	ASSRDRGLSSYEQY
.	TRBV19	TRBJ1-1	ASSITGLNTEAF
.	TRBV3-1	TRBJ2-2	ASSQGLYSTGELF